This T cell receptor beta chain was recovered during a study of T-cell reconstitution after alpha-beta-depleted transplantation in children. Study observations and caveats: The main origin of T-cell counts and diversity one year after transplant was newly produced T cells. In patients about two months after transplant, alpha-beta T cells reportedly arose from several hundred expanded graft clones.

A library of TCRbeta sequences, prepared with unique molecular identifiers, was generated. TCRdb processed the PCR reads anew with MiXCR; each CDR3 protein has one entry. The profile covers about 420,000 distinct CDR3 sequences, with about 17% appearing a single time and just under 30% taken by the ten largest. This clonotype was detected a few times. Its target is unknown. There are 16 residues in the CDR3. Germline V lookup: CDR1 MNHEY, CDR2 SVGAGI. Trimming removed 0 bases from V and 7 bases from J, with 15 bases in between. The clonotype originates from a boy younger than two who had a stem cell transplant for Wiskott-Aldrich syndrome, so the T cells may come from the graft donor. The V call is TRBV6-5, the J call TRBJ2-2; D unresolved. This specimen was PBMCs, mostly from graft donor cells, taken 360 days after TCRalphabeta/CD19-depleted stem cell transplant. The CDR3 spells CASSYSKTGVGGELFF. CDR3 sequence (DNA): TGTGCCAGCAGTTACTCGAAAACGGGCGTGGGCGGGGAGCTGTTTTTT.